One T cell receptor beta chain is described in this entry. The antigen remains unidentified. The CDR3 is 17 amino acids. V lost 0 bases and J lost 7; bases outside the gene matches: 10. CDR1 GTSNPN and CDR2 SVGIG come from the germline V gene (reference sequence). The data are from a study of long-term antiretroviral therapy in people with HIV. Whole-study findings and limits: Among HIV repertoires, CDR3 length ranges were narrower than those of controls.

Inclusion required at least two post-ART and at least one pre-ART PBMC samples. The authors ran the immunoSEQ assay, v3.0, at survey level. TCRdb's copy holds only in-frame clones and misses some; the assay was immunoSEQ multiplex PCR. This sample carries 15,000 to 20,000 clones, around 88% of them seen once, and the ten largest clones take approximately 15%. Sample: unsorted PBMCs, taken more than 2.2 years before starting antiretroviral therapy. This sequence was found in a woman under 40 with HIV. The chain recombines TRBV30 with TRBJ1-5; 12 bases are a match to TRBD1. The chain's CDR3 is CAWSVSLGQGAWQPQHF. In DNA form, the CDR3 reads TGTGCCTGGAGTGTATCTTTGGGACAGGGGGCTTGGCAGCCCCAGCATTTT.